The clone carrying this T cell receptor (beta chain) has a count of ten or more. TCRdb called the RT-PCR reads again in MiXCR, with one record for every CDR3 protein. The repertoire consists of 550,000 to 750,000 distinct CDR3 sequences, with more than 13% occurring once and the leading ten covering 3.6%. The trim removed 0 bases at V and 3 bases at J, leaving 6 bases unmatched. This CDR3 region has 16 residues. The germline V gene has CDR1 LGHNA and CDR2 YNFKEQ. The chain joins TRBV4-2 to TRBJ2-5; TRBD2 matches 8 bases. The clonotype comes from a female donor in good health, serving as a healthy control. Sequencing used memory CD4+ T cells from blood. In nucleotides, the CDR3 is TGTGCCAGCAGCCAAGAGGGGAGCGGGAGAGAAGAGACCCAGTACTTC. It is translated as CASSQEGSGREETQYF.